What follows are 27 T cell receptor beta chains derived from one specimen sequenced in a study of cytomegalovirus exposure and HLA in healthy donors. Produced via immunoSEQ multiplex PCR; TCRdb's table is partial and in-frame only. Of around 75,000 clones in the sample, approximately 86% are singletons; the top ten hold about 3%. The sample comprised PBMCs. The receptor source for this set is a man aged 25-45 years in good health and CMV-seronegative.

The chain is built from TRBV6-6 and TRBJ1-6; no reliable D call. V shed 4 bases and J shed 8 bases, with 18 bases lying between them. This CDR3 contains 16 residues. Germline loops: CDR1 MNHNY, CDR2 SVGAGI (reference sequence). In nucleotides, the CDR3 is TGTGCCAGCAGTTCCTACGTTACCCGGCAGGATTCACCCCTCCACTTT. Encoded protein: CASSSYVTRQDSPLHF.

The chain is built from TRBV27 and TRBJ2-5, with 15 bases aligning to TRBD2. The germline V gene encodes CDR1 MNHEY and CDR2 SMNVEV (reference sequence). J gave up 5 bases and V 6 bases, and 7 bases lay outside the gene matches. CDR3 length: 16 residues. CDR3 bases: TGTGCCAGCAGACTCGGGACTAGCGGGGGGAGGGAGACCCAGTACTTC. This gives the protein CASRLGTSGGRETQYF.

The chain recombines TRBV7-3 with TRBJ2-5; possible D gene TRBD2, 5 bases. V dropped 2 bases and J dropped 5 bases, with 18 bases sitting between them. CDR3 length equals 16 residues. The germline gives CDR1 SGHTA, CDR2 FQGTGA. This chain's CDR3 is CASSLCSLARCETQYF. The CDR3 coding sequence is TGTGCCAGCAGCTTATGCTCCCTAGCCCGGTGTGAGACCCAGTACTTC.

The rearrangement uses TRBV28 and TRBJ1-5; 7 nucleotides align to TRBD1. This CDR3 region has 15 residues. V trimming: 6 bases; J trimming: 1 base; junction bases outside the gene matches: 6. Germline V gene sequence: CDR1 MDHEN, CDR2 SYDVKM. CDR3: CASRSGTVSNQPQHF. CDR3 sequence (DNA): TGTGCCAGCAGGTCCGGGACAGTGAGCAATCAGCCCCAGCATTTT.

V is TRBV5-1 and J is TRBJ1-2; 10 nucleotides match TRBD1. The J segment lost 3 bases and the V segment lost 5 bases, leaving 10 bases of the junction unmatched. CDR1 and CDR2 (germline): SGHRS, YFSETQ. CDR3 length equals 16 residues. The CDR3 nucleotides are TGCGCCAGCAGATCTAAGACAGGGGGCGAAGACTATGGCTACACCTTC. Its protein product is CASRSKTGGEDYGYTF.

The V call is TRBV11-2, the J call TRBJ2-1; TRBD2 is a possible D gene (6 bases). CDR1 SGHAT and CDR2 FQNNGV come from the germline V gene. This CDR3 has 15 amino acids. The V and J ends lost 5 bases and 5 bases respectively, with 16 bases between them. The CDR3 DNA is TGTGCCAGCAGCCCGTCGCGCGGGGAAAACAATGAGCAGTTCTTC. Translation: CASSPSRGENNEQFF.

This clone was seen only once. The chain links TRBV11-3 to TRBJ2-3; D perhaps matches TRBD2 (6 bases). The germline V and J ends were trimmed by 0 bases and 3 bases, with 16 bases remaining between them. The CDR3 consists of 17 residues. CDR1 SGHNT and CDR2 YENEEA come from the germline V gene. CDR3: CASSLDWRGGLTDTQYF. The DNA for the CDR3 is TGTGCCAGCAGCTTAGATTGGAGGGGTGGGTTAACAGATACGCAGTATTTT.

The table lists this clone with a count of one. The chain has TRBV13 and TRBJ2-5; no firm D call. This CDR3 is 14 amino acids long. CDR1 and CDR2 (germline): PRHDT, FYEKMQ (reference sequence). Trimming took off 3 bases at V and 5 bases at J, with 13 bases between the two ends. The CDR3 nucleotides read TGTGCCAGCAGCTTTGCTCTGGGCAGGGAGACCCAGTACTTC. This encodes CASSFALGRETQYF.

This clone was seen just once. The chain recombines TRBV7-6 with TRBJ2-7; 8 nucleotides align to TRBD1. The germline V gene has CDR1 SGHVS and CDR2 FNYEAQ. The CDR3 covers 15 residues. V shed 4 bases and J 2 bases; nucleotides not matched to a gene: 7. Written as DNA, the CDR3 is TGTGCCAGCAGCTCCTCCCCGACAGGGGCCTACGAGCAGTACTTC. Translation gives CASSSSPTGAYEQYF.

This chain connects TRBV6-5 to TRBJ2-3, with a tentative D call TRBD2 (5 bases). Germline loops: CDR1 MNHEY, CDR2 SVGAGI. This CDR3 contains 16 residues. V was shortened by 3 bases and J by 1 base, with 14 bases between the two germline ends. The CDR3 nucleotides read TGTGCCAGCAGTTATGACGGACGGGGAGGCACAGATACGCAGTATTTT. It is translated as CASSYDGRGGTDTQYF.

This clone appeared a single time. The chain couples TRBV5-1 to TRBJ2-1; possible D gene TRBD2, 6 bases. The V gene lost 5 bases and the J gene lost 0 bases, with 15 bases spanning the gap. Germline CDR1 is SGHRS and CDR2 is YFSETQ. CDR3 length: 16 residues. This CDR3 reads CASRPVGGRSYNEQFF. In nucleotides, the CDR3 is TGCGCCAGCAGACCCGTGGGAGGTCGCTCCTACAATGAGCAGTTCTTC. Drawing the rest from reference TRBV5-1 and TRBJ2-1, the complete variable domain is KAGVTQTPRYLIKTRGQQVTLSCSPISGHRSVSWYQQTPGQGLQFLFEYFSETQRNKGNFPGRFSGRQFSNSRSEMNVSTLELGDSALYLCASRPVGGRSYNEQFFGPGTRLTVL.

The rearrangement links TRBV5-8 to TRBJ2-7; TRBD1 matches 9 bases. The germline V gene has CDR1 SGHTS and CDR2 YDEGEE. This CDR3 contains 15 residues. Trimming at V came to 0 bases and at J to 1 base, leaving 2 bases not matched to a gene. CDR3 nucleotides: TGTGCCAGCAGCTTGGCGGGGACAGGGTCCTACGAGCAGTACTTC. Protein: CASSLAGTGSYEQYF.

V is TRBV2 and J is TRBJ2-5; D is possibly TRBD1 (6 bases). Trimming removed 2 bases from V and 1 base from J, with 11 bases in between. The CDR3 has 15 residues. Per the germline V gene, CDR1 is SNHLY and CDR2 is FYNNEI. The CDR3 DNA sequence: TGTGCCAGCAGTGAACAGGGGTTTGGCCAAGAGACCCAGTACTTC. This sequence encodes CASSEQGFGQETQYF.

The genes are TRBV5-1 and TRBJ2-5; 8 bases line up with TRBD2. Trimming took 4 bases from V and 4 from J; bases not matched to a gene: 3. The CDR3 runs 13 residues. Per germline, CDR1 SGHRS and CDR2 YFSETQ. The CDR3 loop is CASSAGGAETQYF. CDR3 bases: TGCGCCAGCAGCGCCGGGGGGGCAGAGACCCAGTACTTC.

This clone was recorded a few times. V and J are TRBV4-3 and TRBJ2-5, with D maybe TRBD1 (6 bases). The CDR3 loop spans 13 amino acids. Trimming left V 5 bases short and J 5 bases short, with 12 bases between. Germline V gene lookup returns CDR1 LGHNA and CDR2 YSLEER. Written as DNA, the CDR3 is TGCGCCAGCAGCGATACAGGGTTGGAGACCCAGTACTTC. As protein: CASSDTGLETQYF.

This clone occurred once. The gene calls are TRBV5-1 and TRBJ2-5, with D uncertain. The CDR3 runs to 13 residues. CDR1 and CDR2 from the germline V gene are SGHRS and YFSETQ. Trimming took off 0 bases at V and 3 bases at J, with 6 bases between the two ends. The CDR3 loop is CASSLALEETQYF. CDR3 coding DNA: TGCGCCAGCAGCTTGGCCTTAGAAGAGACCCAGTACTTC. The variable domain in full, completed from reference TRBV5-1 and TRBJ2-5, reads KAGVTQTPRYLIKTRGQQVTLSCSPISGHRSVSWYQQTPGQGLQFLFEYFSETQRNKGNFPGRFSGRQFSNSRSEMNVSTLELGDSALYLCASSLALEETQYFGPGTRLLVL.

The chain joins TRBV6-5 to TRBJ1-2; no clear D. This CDR3 is built from 15 residues. Germline V gene lookup returns CDR1 MNHEY and CDR2 SVGAGI. Trimming cost V 2 bases and J 6 bases, with 16 bases left between them. CDR3 DNA sequence: TGTGCCAGCAGTTACACCCCCGGATTCGCGGATGGCTACACCTTC. The encoded protein is CASSYTPGFADGYTF.

This chain connects TRBV27 to TRBJ2-7; TRBD2 aligns across 7 bases. The J segment lost 3 bases and the V segment lost 5 bases, leaving 4 bases of the junction unmatched. This CDR3 has 13 residues. Germline-derived CDR1 and CDR2 are MNHEY and SMNVEV (reference sequence). The DNA for the CDR3 is TGTGCCAGCAGTAGCGGCGGGGGCTACGAGCAGTACTTC. This sequence encodes CASSSGGGYEQYF.

The CDR3 protein is CASSIRTGKDYGYTF. The CDR3, as DNA: TGTGCCAGCAGTATTAGGACAGGGAAGGACTATGGCTACACCTTC. The chain couples TRBV6-5 to TRBJ1-2, with TRBD1 identical over 8 bases. Germline values: CDR1 MNHEY, CDR2 SVGAGI. V gave up 5 bases and J gave up 3 bases; unmatched junction bases: 8. The CDR3 contains 15 residues.

The J gene is TRBJ2-3, the V gene TRBV4-1; unclear D gene. Trimming removed 4 bases at V and 8 bases at J, with 10 bases between. CDR1 is MGHRA, CDR2 YSYEKL, per germline. CDR3 length equals 12 residues. The DNA of the CDR3 is TGCGCCAGCAGCCTTGAGGTATCTACGCAGTATTTT. It codes for CASSLEVSTQYF.

The chain recombines TRBV27 with TRBJ2-3; 12 nucleotides line up with TRBD1. CDR3 length equals 16 residues. V was clipped by 4 bases and J by 10 bases; unmatched bases: 12. Per germline, CDR1 MNHEY and CDR2 SMNVEV (reference sequence). CDR3 amino acids: CASSYSGTGGDFPQYF. The CDR3 DNA follows: TGTGCCAGCAGTTACTCCGGGACAGGGGGCGATTTCCCGCAGTATTTT.

A single count supports this clone. CDR3: CASSPTAGDTEAFF. The CDR3 DNA sequence: TGTGCCAGCTCACCAACGGCAGGGGATACTGAAGCTTTCTTT. The genes are TRBV18 and TRBJ1-1; D might be TRBD1 (6 bases). This CDR3 has 14 residues. Trimming removed 2 bases from V and 5 bases from J, with 12 bases in between. Germline V gene data show CDR1 as KGHSH and CDR2 as LQKENI. Full variable domain (outside the CDR3, taken from reference TRBV18 and TRBJ1-1): NAGVMQNPRHLVRRRGQEARLRCSPMKGHSHVYWYRQLPEEGLKFMVYLQKENIIDESGMPKERFSAEFPKEGPSILRIQQVVRGDSAAYFCASSPTAGDTEAFFGQGTRLTVV.

V is TRBV4-2 and J is TRBJ2-5, with 10 bases identical to TRBD2. Germline lookup yields CDR1 LGHNA and CDR2 YNFKEQ. The CDR3 totals 15 residues. The junction had 4 bases not matched to a gene; V was cut back by 1 base and J by 5 bases. CDR3 protein: CASSQGEAGGETQYF. The CDR3 coding sequence is TGTGCCAGCAGCCAAGGGGAAGCGGGGGGGGAGACCCAGTACTTC.

The rearrangement links TRBV13 to TRBJ2-3; 10 bases are a match to TRBD2. The CDR3 spans 17 residues. CDR1 and CDR2 (germline): PRHDT, FYEKMQ (reference sequence). Losses at the gene ends were 2 bases for V and 4 bases for J; bases not matched to a gene: 9. The CDR3 DNA sequence: TGTGCCAGCAGCTTAATTCTAGCGGGAGAGTTGGCAGATACGCAGTATTTT. It encodes CASSLILAGELADTQYF.

The chain combines TRBV27 with TRBJ2-1; D might be TRBD2 (6 bases). The V and J ends lost 5 bases and 9 bases respectively, with 23 bases between them. The CDR3 extends over 16 amino acids. Per the germline V gene, CDR1 is MNHEY and CDR2 is SMNVEV (reference sequence). Written as DNA, the CDR3 is TGTGCCAGCAGTCCCCTAGGATCTACGGTCGGGGGTGAGCAGTTCTTC. Protein: CASSPLGSTVGGEQFF.

J is TRBJ2-3 and V is TRBV5-8; 7 bases line up with TRBD2. With V trimmed by 3 bases and J by 0 bases, 4 bases remained unmatched. Germline CDR1 SGHTS, CDR2 YDEGEE. There are 15 residues in the CDR3. CDR3 region: CASSSTGGSTDTQYF. CDR3 nucleotides: TGTGCCAGCAGCTCTACGGGGGGTAGCACAGATACGCAGTATTTT.

This chain joins TRBV11-3 and TRBJ2-2, with D hard to call. V was trimmed by 1 base and J by 1 base, leaving 4 bases between them. CDR1 and CDR2 from the germline V gene are SGHNT and YENEEA. The CDR3 has 14 amino acids. The DNA for the CDR3 is TGTGCCAGCAGCTTAGGAGGGAACACCGGGGAGCTGTTTTTT. As protein: CASSLGGNTGELFF.